These 14 T cell receptor beta chains came from one sample sequenced in a study of spatial heterogeneity in lung cancer. TCRdb recomputed calls from the 5' RACE reads with MiXCR, one row per CDR3 protein. The sample yields some 41,000 distinct CDR3 sequences, over 9.5% seen once. The time point is: blood at routine non-recurrence follow-up after resection. The sample was PBMCs, taken at follow-up. These receptors were obtained from a female donor with early-stage non-small cell lung cancer.

The chain has TRBV6-1 and TRBJ2-7; unclear D gene. Germline V gives CDR1 MNHNS, CDR2 SASEGT. The CDR3 is 15 amino acids. V was shortened by 4 bases and J by 3 bases, with 16 bases between the two germline ends. The CDR3 here is CASSAATSFLYEQYF. The CDR3 region has the DNA TGTGCCAGCAGTGCCGCTACAAGCTTTCTCTACGAGCAGTACTTC.

This clonotype was counted many times. The rearrangement uses TRBV12-5 and TRBJ1-5; possibly TRBD1 for D (5 bases). The CDR3 runs to 16 residues. Per the germline V gene, CDR1 is LGHNT and CDR2 is FRNRAP. Trimming took off 0 bases at V and 2 bases at J, with 11 bases between the two ends. The CDR3 DNA sequence: TGTGCTAGTGGTTTGGTGCCAGGGCCAGGCAATCAGCCCCAGCATTTT. It codes for CASGLVPGPGNQPQHF.

This clonotype was counted ten times or more. Mismatch with germline at one junction end may stem from a read error. V usage is TRBV28 and J usage is TRBJ2-7, with 9 bases lining up with TRBD2. Germline V gene sequence: CDR1 MDHEN, CDR2 SYDVKM. This CDR3 contains 16 residues. CDR3 residues: CASRVSGGTLSYEQYF. The CDR3 nucleotides read TGTGCCAGCAGGGTTAGCGGGGGTACCCTCTCCTACGAACAGTACTTC.

In this sample, this clonotype turned up many times. This sequence joins TRBV12-3 or TRBV12-4 and TRBJ2-1; TRBD1 is a possible D gene (5 bases). This CDR3 contains 13 residues. V gave up 4 bases and J gave up 12 bases, with 16 bases separating them. CDR3 amino acids: CASSSQGAQAQFF. The DNA of the CDR3 is TGTGCCAGCAGTTCTCAGGGTGCCCAGGCGCAGTTCTTC.

This clonotype was picked up many times. The chain uses TRBV20-1 and TRBJ2-5; no definite D call. V shed 5 bases and J shed 1 base, with 2 bases lying between them. The CDR3 has 10 amino acids. CDR1 and CDR2 (germline): DFQATT, SNEGSKA (reference sequence). CDR3 sequence: CSAAQETQYF. The CDR3, as DNA: TGCAGTGCTGCCCAAGAGACCCAGTACTTC.

Note on this clonotype: A read error is possible here, since a much larger clone lies one base away. The rearrangement uses TRBV5-4 and TRBJ2-3, with D perhaps given as TRBD1 or TRBD2 (5 bases each). The CDR3 covers 13 residues. Per germline, CDR1 SGHNT and CDR2 YYREEE (reference sequence). CDR3 amino acids: CANSLQGPDTQYF. DNA of the CDR3: TGTGCCAACAGCTTGCAGGGACCAGATACGCAGTATTTT.

The rearrangement uses TRBV29-1 and TRBJ1-3, with D uncertain. The ends were cut back, 0 bases at V and 4 bases at J, with 7 bases in the middle. Germline-derived CDR1 and CDR2 are SQVTM and ANQGSEA. This CDR3 comprises 13 residues. This CDR3 reads CSVEDWAGNTIYF. In nucleotides, the CDR3 is TGCAGCGTTGAAGATTGGGCGGGAAACACCATATATTTT.

There are many counts of this clonotype. V gene TRBV28 combines with J gene TRBJ1-1; D unresolved. This CDR3 has 12 amino acids. Trimming removed 4 bases at V and 7 bases at J, with 10 bases between. In germline, CDR1 is MDHEN, CDR2 SYDVKM. The CDR3 reads CASSSQLFEAFF. As DNA, the CDR3 is TGTGCCAGCAGTTCCCAACTTTTTGAAGCTTTCTTT.

The chain couples TRBV7-9 to TRBJ1-2; D remains unclear. The V gene lost 5 bases and the J gene lost 4 bases, with 23 bases spanning the gap. CDR1 is SEHNR, CDR2 FQNEAQ, per germline (reference sequence). This CDR3 spans 17 amino acids. The chain's CDR3 is CASSPPRISPGPYGYTF. Written as DNA, the CDR3 is TGTGCCAGCAGCCCCCCCAGGATTTCCCCGGGCCCCTATGGCTACACCTTC.

The chain links TRBV27 to TRBJ2-3; no firm D call. The CDR3 totals 13 residues. Trimming left V 3 bases short and J 1 base short, with 5 bases between. Germline loops: CDR1 MNHEY, CDR2 SMNVEV (reference sequence). The CDR3 sequence: CASSFFGTDTQYF. The CDR3 DNA reads as TGTGCCAGCAGTTTTTTTGGCACAGATACGCAGTATTTT.

This clonotype was counted at least ten times. The chain links TRBV4-2 to TRBJ2-3, with 9 bases that match TRBD2. Per germline, CDR1 LGHNA and CDR2 YNFKEQ. CDR3 length equals 15 residues. Trimming removed 4 bases from V and 0 bases from J; junction bases left unmatched: 2. The CDR3 reads CASSRLAVSTDTQYF. CDR3 nucleotide sequence: TGTGCCAGCAGCCGACTAGCGGTTAGCACAGATACGCAGTATTTT.

This clonotype came up a few times. V gene TRBV11-3 combines with J gene TRBJ1-5; D may be TRBD1 (6 bases). With 10 bases removed from V and 4 bases from J, the gap between germline ends came to 20 bases. The V gene's germline CDR1 is SGHNT and CDR2 YENEEA. The CDR3 is 15 residues long. In nucleotides, the CDR3 is TGTGCCACACTGAGAGGGGGAGGAGGGAATCAGCCCCAGCATTTT. It is translated as CATLRGGGGNQPQHF.

This clonotype was seen at least ten times. The CDR3 loop reads CASSPIDRGPNTEAFF. CDR3 DNA sequence: TGTGCCAGCAGTCCCATCGACAGGGGACCGAACACTGAAGCTTTCTTT. The chain is built from TRBV28 and TRBJ1-1; 8 nucleotides agree with TRBD1. The CDR3 is 16 residues long. Germline loops: CDR1 MDHEN, CDR2 SYDVKM. V trimming: 5 bases; J trimming: 1 base; junction bases outside the gene matches: 9.

This clonotype was seen a handful of times. The chain employs TRBV7-2 and TRBJ2-5; 9 nucleotides agree with TRBD2. V trimming: 4 bases; J trimming: 3 bases; junction bases outside the gene matches: 3. This CDR3 has 14 amino acids. Germline V lookup: CDR1 SGHTA, CDR2 FQGNSA. The CDR3 region has the DNA TGTGCCAGCAGCTACCAGCGGGGGGAAGAGACCCAGTACTTC. Its translation: CASSYQRGEETQYF.